This note documents a single T cell receptor beta chain sequence. TCRdb independently ran MiXCR on the 5' RACE reads; one entry per CDR3 protein. The table shows approximately 150,000 distinct CDR3 sequences, with approximately 44% occurring only once. The record originates from a study of CD8 T cells in ankylosing spondylitis. With V trimmed by 5 bases and J by 3 bases, 5 bases remained unmatched. This CDR3 is 14 amino acids long. The rearrangement links TRBV12-3 or TRBV12-4 to TRBJ1-2; TRBD1 matches 8 bases. Input material: synovial fluid, either unsorted or a sorted T cell fraction (not recorded which). The clonotype originates from a male donor with ankylosing spondylitis. This CDR3 is CASSPGQGYYGYTF. The CDR3 region has the DNA TGTGCCAGCAGTCCCGGACAGGGTTACTATGGCTACACCTTC.